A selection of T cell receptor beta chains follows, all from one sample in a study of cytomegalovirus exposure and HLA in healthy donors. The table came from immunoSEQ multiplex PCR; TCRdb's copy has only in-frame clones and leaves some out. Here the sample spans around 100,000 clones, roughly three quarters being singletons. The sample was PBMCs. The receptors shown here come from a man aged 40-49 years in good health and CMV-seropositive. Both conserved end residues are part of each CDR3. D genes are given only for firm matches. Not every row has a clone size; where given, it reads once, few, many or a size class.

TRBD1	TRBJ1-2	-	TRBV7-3	CASSTSTGVGDYGYTF	TGTGCCAGCAGCACCTCAACAGGGGTCGGGGACTATGGCTACACCTTC
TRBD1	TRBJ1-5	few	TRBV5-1	CASSLEGTGGQPQHF	TGCGCCAGCAGCTTGGAAGGGACAGGGGGACAGCCCCAGCATTTT
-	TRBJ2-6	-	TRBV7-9	CASSLVRGGIGANVLTF	TGTGCCAGCAGCTTAGTAAGGGGGGGAATCGGGGCCAACGTCCTGACTTTC
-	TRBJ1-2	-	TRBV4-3	CASSQDIQGEDGYTF	TGCGCCAGCAGCCAAGATATACAGGGAGAGGACGGCTACACCTTC
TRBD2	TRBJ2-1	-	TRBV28	CASSFPGSGRAEGNEQFF	TGTGCCAGCAGTTTCCCGGGGAGCGGGAGGGCCGAGGGCAATGAGCAGTTCTTC
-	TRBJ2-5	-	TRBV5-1	CASSLDQGQGETQYF	TGCGCCAGCAGCTTGGATCAGGGGCAAGGGGAGACCCAGTACTTC
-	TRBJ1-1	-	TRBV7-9	CAPGVNTEAFF	TGTGCCCCCGGGGTGAACACTGAAGCTTTCTTT
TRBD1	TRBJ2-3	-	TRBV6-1	CASSWTGTTDTQYF	TGTGCCAGCAGTTGGACAGGGACCACAGATACGCAGTATTTT
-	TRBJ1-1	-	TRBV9	CASTPWGDQNTEAFF	TGTGCCAGCACCCCTTGGGGGGACCAGAACACTGAAGCTTTCTTT
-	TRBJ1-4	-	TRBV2	CASSVRGLNEKLFF	TGTGCCAGCAGTGTACGGGGGTTGAACGAAAAACTGTTTTTT
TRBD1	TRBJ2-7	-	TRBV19	CASSPGQGNSYEQYF	TGTGCCAGTAGTCCCGGACAGGGGAACTCCTACGAGCAGTACTTC
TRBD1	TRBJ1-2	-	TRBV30	CAWSRARGDGYTF	TGTGCCTGGAGTAGAGCCAGGGGGGATGGCTACACCTTC
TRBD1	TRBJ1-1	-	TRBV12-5	CASADRGGTEAFF	TGTGCTAGTGCTGACAGGGGTGGCACTGAAGCTTTCTTT
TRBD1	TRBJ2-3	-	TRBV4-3	CASSQGKTGGGDTQYF	TGCGCCAGCAGCCAAGGGAAGACAGGGGGTGGAGATACGCAGTATTTT
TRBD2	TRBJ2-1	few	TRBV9	CASSVGLVAFGQFF	TGTGCCAGCAGCGTCGGACTAGTTGCCTTCGGGCAGTTCTTC
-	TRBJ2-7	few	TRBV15	CATSRGGTDPYEQYF	TGTGCCACCAGCAGAGGCGGGACAGATCCCTACGAGCAGTACTTC